The next 18 T cell receptor beta chains were all read from a single sample in a study of blood T cells in healthy people across ages. Then a second PCR, running about 6 to 12 cycles, was carried out with a sample-barcoded 5' primer and a J-beta primer mix. Each CDR3 protein is one row after TCRdb ran MiXCR on the 5' RACE reads. The repertoire includes more than 500,000 distinct CDR3 sequences, 25% to 30% of them detected once, and 18% sits in the top ten. Sequencing was performed on blood. All receptors come from a woman aged 65 to 85 in good health.

This clonotype showed up just a few times. J is TRBJ1-1 and V is TRBV6-1; the D is unclear. There are 17 residues in the CDR3. V gave up 0 bases and J gave up 1 base, with 15 bases separating them. Germline V gene sequence: CDR1 MNHNS, CDR2 SASEGT. The CDR3 loop is CASSEARVRPGNTEAFF. Here the CDR3 DNA reads TGTGCCAGCAGTGAAGCTCGGGTCCGGCCAGGGAACACTGAAGCTTTCTTT.

This clonotype was seen only a few times. V usage is TRBV2 and J usage is TRBJ2-2, with D unresolved. This CDR3 region has 13 residues. The germline V and J ends were trimmed by 4 bases and 7 bases, with 10 bases remaining between them. Germline values: CDR1 SNHLY, CDR2 FYNNEI. The CDR3 DNA follows: TGTGCCAGCAGTGGATTAATGGGCGGGGAGCTGTTTTTT. Its translation is CASSGLMGGELFF.

In its sample, this clonotype was seen a few times. This sequence joins TRBV5-4 and TRBJ1-1; 7 bases fit TRBD1. J was trimmed by 1 base and V by 3 bases; bases with no gene match: 6. This CDR3 region has 15 residues. Germline-derived CDR1 and CDR2 are SGHNT and YYREEE (reference sequence). This chain's CDR3 is CASSSLRTGNTEAFF. As DNA, the CDR3 is TGTGCCAGCAGCTCCTTAAGGACAGGGAACACTGAAGCTTTCTTT.

The V and J genes are TRBV20-1 and TRBJ2-3, with TRBD2 as a possible D gene (5 bases). This CDR3 is built from 14 residues. Per the germline V gene, CDR1 is DFQATT and CDR2 is SNEGSKA (reference sequence). Trimming removed 0 bases from V and 5 bases from J, with 12 bases in between. In DNA, the CDR3 is TGCAGTGCTAGAGATTTCCGGGATGGAGATACGCAGTATTTT. Translated, it gives CSARDFRDGDTQYF.

In this sample, this clonotype turned up a few times. The rearrangement uses TRBV10-3 and TRBJ2-7; a possible D gene is TRBD1 (6 bases). V lost 2 bases and J lost 2, with 10 bases in between. From germline, CDR1 is ENHRY and CDR2 SYGVKD. The CDR3 is 14 amino acids. The CDR3 sequence: CAISEQGPAYEQYF. The CDR3 DNA is TGTGCCATCAGTGAGCAGGGGCCTGCCTACGAGCAGTACTTC.

This clonotype appeared a few times. This chain joins TRBV6-2 or TRBV6-3 and TRBJ2-7; 9 nucleotides match TRBD2. This CDR3 contains 12 residues. V lost 9 bases and J lost 3; bases outside the gene matches: 3. Germline values: CDR1 MNHEY, CDR2 SVGEGT. This CDR3 is CASATSGYEQYF. The CDR3 DNA is TGTGCCAGTGCGACTAGCGGCTACGAGCAGTACTTC.

As to this clonotype: At one end, the junction sequence differs from germline, possibly due to a read error. V is TRBV15 and J is TRBJ2-5, with D perhaps matching TRBD1 (5 bases). Germline CDR1 is LNHNV and CDR2 is YYDKDF (reference sequence). The CDR3 has 13 amino acids. CDR3 nucleotides: TGTGCCACCAGCCCCAGGGTCCAAGAGGCCCAGTACTTC. This encodes CATSPRVQEAQYF.

On this clonotype itself: A much larger clonotype is one base distant, so this may be a read error. V usage is TRBV6-5 and J usage is TRBJ1-1; D remains unclear. CDR1 and CDR2 from the germline V gene are MNHEY and SVGAGI. The CDR3 runs 12 residues. The CDR3 protein is CASSYRNTEALF. The CDR3 DNA is TGTGCCAGCAGTTACCGGAACACTGAAGCTTTGTTT.

A word on this clonotype: This may be a read error, as it is one base from a much larger clone. J is TRBJ1-4 and V is TRBV7-2; D is undetermined. CDR1 is SGHTA and CDR2 is FQGNSA in the germline V gene. The CDR3 is 15 residues long. The CDR3 DNA is TGTGCCAGCAGCCCAATGAGTGCAACTAATGAAGAACTGTTTTTT. It is translated as CASSPMSATNEELFF.

The V call is TRBV7-9, the J call TRBJ2-4; 8 positions match TRBD1. This CDR3 region has 18 residues. Losses at the gene ends were 1 base for V and 0 bases for J; bases not matched to a gene: 8. CDR1 SEHNR and CDR2 FQNEAQ come from the germline V gene (reference sequence). The CDR3 bases are TGTGCCAGCAGCTTAGAACAGGGGGTCCTCAAAGCCAAAAACATTCAGTACTTC. This encodes CASSLEQGVLKAKNIQYF.

The chain carries TRBV12-3 or TRBV12-4 and TRBJ2-3; 7 nucleotides align to TRBD1. The CDR3 spans 14 residues. J was trimmed by 4 bases and V by 4 bases; bases with no gene match: 5. The CDR3 nucleotides read TGTGCCAGCAGTTGGGGACAGAGCGCAGATACGCAGTATTTT. Encoded protein: CASSWGQSADTQYF.

Remarks on this clonotype: A much larger clone differs by one base, so this may be a read error. The rearrangement links TRBV12-5 to TRBJ2-6; unclear D gene. This CDR3 is 14 amino acids long. The V gene's germline CDR1 is LGHNT and CDR2 FRNRAP. The CDR3 sequence: CAGGSLSGANVLTF. The CDR3 nucleotides read TGTGCTGGTGGCTCCCTCTCTGGGGCCAACGTCCTGACTTTC.

A few counts support this clonotype. V is TRBV6-5 and J is TRBJ2-6; 7 nucleotides line up with TRBD1. CDR1 MNHEY and CDR2 SVGAGI come from the germline V gene. Trimming removed 6 bases from V and 4 bases from J; junction bases left unmatched: 3. The CDR3 contains 14 residues. The CDR3 spells CASRTGFGANVLTF. In nucleotides, the CDR3 is TGTGCCAGCAGGACAGGGTTCGGGGCCAACGTCCTGACTTTC.

The chain combines TRBV29-1 with TRBJ2-4; D is undetermined. The CDR3 has 15 residues. With 0 bases removed from V and 1 base from J, the gap between germline ends came to 10 bases. In germline, CDR1 is SQVTM, CDR2 ANQGSEA. CDR3 loop: CSVEDPVRAKNIQYF. Here the CDR3 DNA reads TGCAGCGTTGAAGACCCGGTCCGGGCCAAAAACATTCAGTACTTC.

This clonotype has a handful of counts. This chain links TRBV6-5 with TRBJ2-5, with TRBD2 matching 9 bases. J gave up 9 bases and V 6 bases, and 14 bases lay outside the gene matches. The germline gives CDR1 MNHEY, CDR2 SVGAGI. The CDR3 contains 15 residues. CDR3 in DNA: TGTGCCAGCAGGACTGCGGGACTAGCAGGTCGGGCCCAGTACTTC. Its protein is CASRTAGLAGRAQYF.

This clonotype was seen a few times. The rearrangement joins TRBV2 to TRBJ2-5, with 10 nucleotides matching TRBD2. J lost 4 bases, V lost 8 bases, and 7 bases had no gene match. CDR1 and CDR2 (germline): SNHLY, FYNNEI. This CDR3 has 14 residues. The CDR3 nucleotides read TGTGCCAGCTGTTGGAGACTAGCGGGAGAGACCCAGTACTTC. The encoded protein is CASCWRLAGETQYF. Combining the CDR3 with reference TRBV2 and TRBJ2-5 gives the whole variable domain EPEVTQTPSHQVTQMGQEVILRCVPISNHLYFYWYRQILGQKVEFLVSFYNNEISEKSEIFDDQFSVERPDGSNFTLKIRSTKLEDSAMYFCASCWRLAGETQYFGPGTRLLVL.

There are many counts of this clonotype. The chain joins TRBV6-5 to TRBJ1-4; possibly TRBD1 for D (6 bases). Germline values: CDR1 MNHEY, CDR2 SVGAGI. The CDR3 totals 15 residues. V lost 4 bases and J lost 8, with 17 bases in between. CDR3 region: CASSLRGTWREKLFF. Written as DNA, the CDR3 is TGTGCCAGCAGTTTACGAGGGACATGGAGAGAAAAACTGTTTTTT.

Concerning this clonotype: An end of the junction does not agree with germline; a read error may underlie this. The chain links TRBV7-8 to TRBJ2-4, with D uncertain. Germline V gene lookup returns CDR1 SGHVS and CDR2 FQNEAQ. The CDR3 runs to 11 residues. The DNA of the CDR3 is TGTGTCAGCAGCTTAGAAGACATTCAGTACTTC. This codes for CVSSLEDIQYF. The whole variable domain, filled in from reference TRBV7-8 and TRBJ2-4, reads GAGVSQSPRYKVAKRGQDVALRCDPISGHVSLFWYQQALGQGPEFLTYFQNEAQLDKSGLPSDRFFAERPEGSVSTLKIQRTQQEDSAVYLCVSSLEDIQYFGAGTRLSVL.